This T cell receptor (beta chain) came from a study of identical twins. The germline V gene has CDR1 DFQATT and CDR2 SNEGSKA (reference sequence). This CDR3 has 16 amino acids. Losses at the gene ends were 5 bases for V and 2 bases for J; bases not matched to a gene: 8. General study points: Out-of-frame beta sequences exhibited a weaker degree of excess twin sharing. Invariant MAIT and iNKT cells could partly confound zero-insertion analyses. With abundant cord blood beta clonotypes, insertions were fewer; memory repertoires showed no such pattern.

A word on this clonotype: The antigen is unknown.

Healthy Caucasians supplied all donations. TCRdb itself ran the 5' RACE reads through MiXCR, one entry per CDR3 protein. This table has 1.5 million to 2 million distinct CDR3 sequences, under 35% appearing once. The sequenced sample was cord blood. The TCR originated in a newborn girl in good health. The V and J genes are TRBV20-1 and TRBJ2-3; 12 nucleotides line up with TRBD2. The CDR3 region is CSAQPTSGRFTDTQYF. CDR3 nucleotide sequence: TGCAGTGCTCAACCCACTAGCGGGAGGTTCACAGATACGCAGTATTTT.